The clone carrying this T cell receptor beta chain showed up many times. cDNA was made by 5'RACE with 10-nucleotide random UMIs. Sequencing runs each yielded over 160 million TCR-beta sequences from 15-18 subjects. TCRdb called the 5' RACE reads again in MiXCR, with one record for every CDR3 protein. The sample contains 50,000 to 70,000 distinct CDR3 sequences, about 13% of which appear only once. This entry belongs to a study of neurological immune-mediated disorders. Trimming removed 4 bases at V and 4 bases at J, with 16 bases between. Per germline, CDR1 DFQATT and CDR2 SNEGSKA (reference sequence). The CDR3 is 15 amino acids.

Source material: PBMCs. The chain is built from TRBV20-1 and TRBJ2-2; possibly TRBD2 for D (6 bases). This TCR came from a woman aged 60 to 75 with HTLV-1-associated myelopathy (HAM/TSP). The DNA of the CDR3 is TGCAGTGCTAAGGACGGGACTGCACTCACCGGGGAGCTGTTTTTT. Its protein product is CSAKDGTALTGELFF.